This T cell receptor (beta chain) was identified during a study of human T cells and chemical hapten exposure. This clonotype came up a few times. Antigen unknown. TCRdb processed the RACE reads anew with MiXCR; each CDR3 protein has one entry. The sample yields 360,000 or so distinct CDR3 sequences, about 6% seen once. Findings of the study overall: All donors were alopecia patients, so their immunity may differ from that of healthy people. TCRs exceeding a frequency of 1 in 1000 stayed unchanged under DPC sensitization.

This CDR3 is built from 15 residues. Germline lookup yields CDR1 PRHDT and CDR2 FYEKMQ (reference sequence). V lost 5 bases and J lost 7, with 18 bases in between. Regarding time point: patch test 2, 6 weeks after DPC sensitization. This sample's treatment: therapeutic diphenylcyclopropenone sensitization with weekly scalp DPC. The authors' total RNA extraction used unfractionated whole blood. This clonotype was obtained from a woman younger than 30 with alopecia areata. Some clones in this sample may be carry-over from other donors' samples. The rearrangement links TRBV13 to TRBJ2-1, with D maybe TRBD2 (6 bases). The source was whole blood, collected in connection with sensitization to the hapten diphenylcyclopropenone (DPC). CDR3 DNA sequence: TGTGCCAGCAGCACGGGACTCGGAGGCTTTAATGAGCAGTTCTTC. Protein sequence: CASSTGLGGFNEQFF.